The 18 T cell receptor beta chains given below trace back to one sample, sequenced in a study of T cells in Graves' hyperthyroidism and ophthalmopathy. RNA transcripts served as the template for amplifying TCR beta CDR3 regions. TCR CDR3 regions were first amplified by RT-PCR with HTBI primers. TCRdb re-analysed the multiplex PCR reads in MiXCR, keeping a single row per CDR3 protein. The sample yields about 840,000 distinct CDR3 sequences, 38% seen once. Sequencing was performed on blood. The source is a man aged 18-30 years with Graves' hyperthyroidism.

This clonotype was seen a few times. The chain is built from TRBV20-1 and TRBJ2-7, with a possible D match to TRBD2 (7 bases). V gave up 6 bases and J gave up 5 bases, with 17 bases separating them. The CDR3 spans 13 residues. Germline V lookup: CDR1 DFQATT, CDR2 SNEGSKA (reference sequence). The CDR3 protein is CSARGGNWNEQYF. The CDR3 DNA is TGCAGTGCGAGGGGGGGGAATTGGAACGAGCAGTACTTC.

This clonotype has more than one count but fewer than ten. The chain uses TRBV6-5 and TRBJ2-3; D possibly corresponds to TRBD2 (5 bases). Germline CDR1 and CDR2: MNHEY and SVGAGI. The CDR3 covers 14 residues. Trimming stripped 10 bases from V and 0 bases from J, with 14 bases between. This CDR3 reads CATGTGISTDTQYF. CDR3 DNA sequence: TGTGCCACCGGTACGGGGATCAGCACAGATACGCAGTATTTT.

The genes are TRBV7-3 and TRBJ1-1; the D is unclear. CDR1 and CDR2 (germline): SGHTA, FQGTGA. With 2 bases removed from V and 7 bases from J, the gap between germline ends came to 11 bases. The CDR3 is 13 residues long. The chain's CDR3 is CASSLQVRGEAFF. The CDR3 region has the DNA TGTGCCAGCAGCTTACAGGTTCGGGGTGAAGCTTTCTTT.

On this clonotype itself: A much larger clone lies a single base off, so this may be a read error. The chain links TRBV9 to TRBJ1-1; 10 nucleotides match TRBD1. Germline V gives CDR1 SGDLS, CDR2 YYNGEE. The CDR3 extends over 15 amino acids. The ends lost 4 bases at V and 3 bases at J; junction bases unmatched: 6. The CDR3 loop is CASSQRDRGDTEAFF. CDR3 coding DNA: TGTGCCAGCAGCCAACGGGACAGGGGAGACACTGAAGCTTTCTTT.

Many counts were recorded for this clonotype. The chain couples TRBV7-8 to TRBJ1-5; D not certain. The V gene lost 1 base and the J gene lost 4 bases, with 8 bases spanning the gap. The CDR3 consists of 14 residues. Germline CDR1 and CDR2: SGHVS and FQNEAQ. CDR3 in amino acids: CASSLEAANQPQHF. In DNA, the CDR3 is TGTGCCAGCAGCTTAGAGGCAGCTAATCAGCCCCAGCATTTT.

The J gene is TRBJ1-6, the V gene TRBV14; D uncertain. Trimming cost V 2 bases and J 7 bases, with 9 bases left between them. Germline CDR1 reads SGHDN; CDR2 reads FVKESK. The CDR3 has 14 residues. In DNA, the CDR3 is TGTGCCAGCAGCCAACGGAGAGGGAATTCACCCCTCCACTTT. Protein sequence: CASSQRRGNSPLHF. The full variable domain, rest sourced from reference TRBV14 and TRBJ1-6, is EAGVTQFPSHSVIEKGQTVTLRCDPISGHDNLYWYRRVMGKEIKFLLHFVKESKQDESGMPNNRFLAERTGGTYSTLKVQPAELEDSGVYFCASSQRRGNSPLHFGNGTRLTVT.

Regarding this clonotype: At one end, the junction sequence differs from germline, possibly due to a read error. CDR3 coding DNA: TGCGCCAGCAGCTTGGAGGCAGAAGCTCTCTTT. Its translation: CASSLEAEALF. J is TRBJ1-1 and V is TRBV5-1; D gene uncertain. CDR1 and CDR2 (germline): SGHRS, YFSETQ. This CDR3 has 11 amino acids. Full variable domain (rest looked up from reference TRBV5-1 and TRBJ1-1): KAGVTQTPRYLIKTRGQQVTLSCSPISGHRSVSWYQQTPGQGLQFLFEYFSETQRNKGNFPGRFSGRQFSNSRSEMNVSTLELGDSALYLCASSLEAEALFGQGTRLTVV.

This clonotype was observed a few times. The germline gene is not matched at one end of the junction; a read error may be the cause. The DNA of the CDR3 is TGCGCCAGCAGCCTGTTTGACAGGGGTTTCTACGAGCAGTACTTC. Translation: CASSLFDRGFYEQYF. The chain uses TRBV7-9 and TRBJ2-7; TRBD1 aligns across 8 bases. CDR1 and CDR2 from the germline V gene are SEHNR and FQNEAQ (reference sequence). The CDR3 is 15 residues long.

The chain has TRBV19 and TRBJ1-1; TRBD1 matches 7 bases. Losses at the gene ends were 8 bases for V and 4 bases for J; bases not matched to a gene: 19. The CDR3 length is 17 residues. The germline CDR1 and CDR2 sequences are LNHDA and SQIVND (reference sequence). The CDR3 is CASQDTPAGSGGTEAFF. DNA of the CDR3: TGTGCCAGTCAAGACACTCCGGCCGGCTCAGGGGGCACTGAAGCTTTCTTT.

This clonotype came up many times. The V and J genes are TRBV19 and TRBJ1-5, with no clear D. V lost 0 bases, J lost 7 bases, and 13 bases lay in between. The CDR3 sequence is 15 residues long. Germline V lookup: CDR1 LNHDA, CDR2 SQIVND (reference sequence). The CDR3 loop reads CASSIDRGGRQPQHF. The CDR3 nucleotides are TGTGCCAGTAGTATAGATCGGGGAGGGCGACAGCCCCAGCATTTT.

This chain connects TRBV20-1 to TRBJ2-7; no clear D. The CDR3 is made up of 11 amino acids. Looked up from germline, CDR1 is DFQATT and CDR2 is SNEGSKA (reference sequence). The V gene lost 3 bases and the J gene lost 12 bases, with 15 bases spanning the gap. The CDR3 region is CSASKPPNLYF. The CDR3 nucleotides are TGCAGTGCTAGTAAACCCCCCAACCTGTACTTC.

This clonotype has a handful of counts. The rearrangement uses TRBV29-1 and TRBJ1-1, with a weak D call TRBD1 (6 bases). Germline V gives CDR1 SQVTM, CDR2 ANQGSEA. The CDR3 is 13 residues long. The V end was cut by 5 bases, the J end by 5 bases, with 15 bases between. The CDR3 DNA sequence: TGCAGCGTTCTGAGGGGGGCTCTGACTGAAGCTTTCTTT. Translating gives CSVLRGALTEAFF.

This clonotype was found many times. The chain employs TRBV7-3 and TRBJ2-5; 7 bases line up with TRBD1. V shed 1 base, J shed 5 bases, and the junction held 1 base outside the gene matches. The CDR3 contains 13 residues. The germline gives CDR1 SGHTA, CDR2 FQGTGA. Here the CDR3 DNA reads TGTGCCAGCAGCTTAAACAGGGGTGAGACCCAGTACTTC. The encoded protein is CASSLNRGETQYF.

V is TRBV10-2 and J is TRBJ2-2; 10 nucleotides align to TRBD2. Trimming cost V 1 base and J 1 base; bases outside gene matches: 9. The germline V gene has CDR1 WSHSY and CDR2 SAAADI. The CDR3 consists of 19 residues. The CDR3 here is CASSEYSGRDGMNTGELFF. The CDR3 nucleotides read TGCGCCAGCAGTGAGTACAGCGGGAGGGACGGGATGAACACCGGGGAGCTGTTTTTT.

In this sample, this clonotype turned up many times. This sequence joins TRBV20-1 and TRBJ1-5; the match to TRBD1 covers 7 bases. The CDR3 runs to 13 residues. V lost 5 bases and J lost 0; bases outside the gene matches: 1. Germline V gene lookup returns CDR1 DFQATT and CDR2 SNEGSKA (reference sequence). CDR3 region: CSAHRGSNQPQHF. In DNA form, the CDR3 reads TGCAGTGCTCACAGGGGTAGCAATCAGCCCCAGCATTTT.

Many counts were recorded for this clonotype. The CDR3 sequence is CASSLVQSNQPQHF. The DNA of the CDR3 is TGTGCCAGCAGTTTAGTACAGAGCAATCAGCCCCAGCATTTT. V and J are TRBV12-3 or TRBV12-4 and TRBJ1-5; D is ambiguous. The V gene lost 1 base and the J gene lost 1 base, with 5 bases spanning the gap. This CDR3 region has 14 residues.

The chain's CDR3 is CSAPVESSYEQYF. The CDR3 bases are TGCAGTGCCCCCGTAGAGAGCTCCTACGAGCAGTACTTC. The V call is TRBV20-1, the J call TRBJ2-7, with D unclear. The CDR3 sequence is 13 residues long. From germline, CDR1 is DFQATT and CDR2 SNEGSKA (reference sequence). Trimming cost V 6 bases and J 0 bases, with 12 bases left between them.

The gene calls are TRBV6-5 and TRBJ2-3, with D maybe TRBD2 (5 bases). The CDR3 is 14 residues long. The ends were cut back, 4 bases at V and 5 bases at J, with 13 bases in the middle. Germline values: CDR1 MNHEY, CDR2 SVGAGI. CDR3 bases: TGTGCCAGCAGTTTGACCTCACGGGGAGATACGCAGTATTTT. Translation: CASSLTSRGDTQYF.